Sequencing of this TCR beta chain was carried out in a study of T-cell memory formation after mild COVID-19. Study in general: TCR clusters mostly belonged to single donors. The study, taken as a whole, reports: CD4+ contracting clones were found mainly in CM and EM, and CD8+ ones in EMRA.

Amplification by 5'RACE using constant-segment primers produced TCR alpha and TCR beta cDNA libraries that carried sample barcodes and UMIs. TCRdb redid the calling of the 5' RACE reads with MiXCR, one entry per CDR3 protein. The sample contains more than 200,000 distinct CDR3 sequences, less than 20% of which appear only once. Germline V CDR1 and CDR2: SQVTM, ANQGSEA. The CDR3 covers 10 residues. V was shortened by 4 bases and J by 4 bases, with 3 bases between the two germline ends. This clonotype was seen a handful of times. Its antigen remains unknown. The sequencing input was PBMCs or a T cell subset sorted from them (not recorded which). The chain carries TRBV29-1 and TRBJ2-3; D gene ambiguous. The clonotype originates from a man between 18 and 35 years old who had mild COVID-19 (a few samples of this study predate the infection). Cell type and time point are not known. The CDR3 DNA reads TGCAGCGTTGGGGCAGATACGCAGTATTTT. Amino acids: CSVGADTQYF.